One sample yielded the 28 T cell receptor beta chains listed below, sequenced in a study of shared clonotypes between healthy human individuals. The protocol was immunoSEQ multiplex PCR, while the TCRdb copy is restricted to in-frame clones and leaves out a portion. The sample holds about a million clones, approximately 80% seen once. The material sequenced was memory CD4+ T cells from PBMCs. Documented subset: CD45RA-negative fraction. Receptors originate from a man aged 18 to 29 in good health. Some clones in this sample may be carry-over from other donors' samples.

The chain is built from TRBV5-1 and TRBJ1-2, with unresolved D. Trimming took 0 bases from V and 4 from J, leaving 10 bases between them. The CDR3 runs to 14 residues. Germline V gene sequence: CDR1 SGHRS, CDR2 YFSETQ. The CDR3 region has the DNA TGCGCCAGCAGCTTGGATGGGTGGGGCTATGGCTACACCTTC. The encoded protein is CASSLDGWGYGYTF.

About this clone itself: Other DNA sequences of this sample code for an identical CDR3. The DNA for the CDR3 is TGTGCCAGCAGCCCCCGGACAGAACAAGAGACCCAGTACTTC. This sequence encodes CASSPRTEQETQYF. This sequence joins TRBV14 and TRBJ2-5, with a weak D call TRBD1 (6 bases). CDR1 is SGHDN and CDR2 is FVKESK in the germline V gene. The CDR3 covers 14 residues. V was pared by 4 bases and J by 2 bases, with 11 bases between.

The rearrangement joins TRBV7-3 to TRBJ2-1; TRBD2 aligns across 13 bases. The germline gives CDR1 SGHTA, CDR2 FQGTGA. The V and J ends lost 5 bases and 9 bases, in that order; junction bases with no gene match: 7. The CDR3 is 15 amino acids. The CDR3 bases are TGTGCCAGCAGCCAAGGGACTAGCGGGACAAGTGAGCAGTTCTTC. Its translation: CASSQGTSGTSEQFF.

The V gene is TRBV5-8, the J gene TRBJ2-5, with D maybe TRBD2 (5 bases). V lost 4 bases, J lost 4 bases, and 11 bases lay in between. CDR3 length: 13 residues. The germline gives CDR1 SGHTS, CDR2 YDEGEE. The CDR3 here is CASSRRTSETQYF. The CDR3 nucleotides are TGTGCCAGCAGCCGAAGGACTTCAGAGACCCAGTACTTC.

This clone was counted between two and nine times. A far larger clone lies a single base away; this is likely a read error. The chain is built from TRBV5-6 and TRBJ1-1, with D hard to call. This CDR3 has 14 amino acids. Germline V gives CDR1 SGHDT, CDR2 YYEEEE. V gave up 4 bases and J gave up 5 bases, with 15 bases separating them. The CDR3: CASSPRGSWTEAFF. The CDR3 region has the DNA TGTGCCAGCAGCCCTCGAGGGTCTTGGACTGAAGCTTTCTTT.

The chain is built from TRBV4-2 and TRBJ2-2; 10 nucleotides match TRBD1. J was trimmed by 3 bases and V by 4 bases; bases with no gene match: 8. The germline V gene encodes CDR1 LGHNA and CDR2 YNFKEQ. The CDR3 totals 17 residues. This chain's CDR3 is CASSLLDRGFDTGELFF. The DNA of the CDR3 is TGTGCCAGCAGCCTTCTGGACAGGGGGTTTGACACCGGGGAGCTGTTTTTT.

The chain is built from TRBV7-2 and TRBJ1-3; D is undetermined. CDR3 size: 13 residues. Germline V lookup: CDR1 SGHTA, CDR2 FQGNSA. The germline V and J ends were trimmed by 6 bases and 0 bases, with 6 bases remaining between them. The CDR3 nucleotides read TGTGCCAGCAGACCAACCTCTGGAAACACCATATATTTT. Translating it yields CASRPTSGNTIYF.

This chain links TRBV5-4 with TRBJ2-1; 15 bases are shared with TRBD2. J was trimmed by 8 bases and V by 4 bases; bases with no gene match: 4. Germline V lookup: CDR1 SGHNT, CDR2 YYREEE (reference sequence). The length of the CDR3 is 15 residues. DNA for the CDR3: TGTGCCAGCAGCAGAGGACTAGCGGGAGGGGATGAGCAGTTCTTC. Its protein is CASSRGLAGGDEQFF. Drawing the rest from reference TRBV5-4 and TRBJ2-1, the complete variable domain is ETGVTQSPTHLIKTRGQQVTLRCSSQSGHNTVSWYQQALGQGPQFIFQYYREEENGRGNFPPRFSGLQFPNYSSELNVNALELDDSALYLCASSRGLAGGDEQFFGPGTRLTVL.

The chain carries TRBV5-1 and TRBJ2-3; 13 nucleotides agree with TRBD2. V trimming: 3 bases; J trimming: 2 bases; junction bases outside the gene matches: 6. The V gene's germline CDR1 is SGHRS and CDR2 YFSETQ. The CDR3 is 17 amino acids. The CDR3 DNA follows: TGCGCCAGCAGCTGGAGACTAGCGGGAGGTGACACAGATACGCAGTATTTT. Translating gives CASSWRLAGGDTDTQYF.

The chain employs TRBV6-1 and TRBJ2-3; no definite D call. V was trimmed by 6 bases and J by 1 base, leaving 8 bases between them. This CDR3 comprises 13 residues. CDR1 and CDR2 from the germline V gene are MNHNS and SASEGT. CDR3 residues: CASRGSGTDTQYF. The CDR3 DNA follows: TGTGCCAGCAGGGGATCAGGCACAGATACGCAGTATTTT.

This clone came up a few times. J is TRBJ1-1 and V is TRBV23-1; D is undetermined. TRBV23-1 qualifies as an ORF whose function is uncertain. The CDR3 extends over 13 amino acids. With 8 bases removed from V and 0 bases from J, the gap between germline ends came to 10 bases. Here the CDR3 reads CASDGPLNTEAFF. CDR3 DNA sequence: TGCGCCAGCGACGGACCGTTGAACACTGAAGCTTTCTTT.

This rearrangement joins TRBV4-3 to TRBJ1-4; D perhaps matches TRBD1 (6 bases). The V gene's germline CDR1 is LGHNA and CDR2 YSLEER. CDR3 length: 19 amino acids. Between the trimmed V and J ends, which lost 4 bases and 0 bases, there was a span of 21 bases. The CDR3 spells CASSPEGGTHSATNEKLFF. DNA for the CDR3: TGCGCCAGCAGCCCCGAGGGGGGGACCCACTCTGCAACTAATGAAAAACTGTTTTTT.

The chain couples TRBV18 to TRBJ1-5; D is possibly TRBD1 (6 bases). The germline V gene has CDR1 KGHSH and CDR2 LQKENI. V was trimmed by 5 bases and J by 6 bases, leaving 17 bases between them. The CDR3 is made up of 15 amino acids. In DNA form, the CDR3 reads TGTGCCAGCTCAGCGCCCGGGACATTTTTTCAGCCCCAGCATTTT. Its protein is CASSAPGTFFQPQHF. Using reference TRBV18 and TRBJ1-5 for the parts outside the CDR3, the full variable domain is NAGVMQNPRHLVRRRGQEARLRCSPMKGHSHVYWYRQLPEEGLKFMVYLQKENIIDESGMPKERFSAEFPKEGPSILRIQQVVRGDSAAYFCASSAPGTFFQPQHFGDGTRLSIL.

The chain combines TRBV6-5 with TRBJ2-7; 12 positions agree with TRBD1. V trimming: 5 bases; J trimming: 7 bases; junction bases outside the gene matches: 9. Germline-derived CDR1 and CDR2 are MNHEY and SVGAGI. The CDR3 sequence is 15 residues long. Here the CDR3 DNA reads TGTGCCAGCAGTCCCCAGGGACAGGGGGCTTGGGAGCAGTACTTC. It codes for CASSPQGQGAWEQYF.

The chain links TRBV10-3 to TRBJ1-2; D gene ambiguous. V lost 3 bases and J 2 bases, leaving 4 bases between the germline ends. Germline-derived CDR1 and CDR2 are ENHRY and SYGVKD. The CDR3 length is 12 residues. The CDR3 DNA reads TGTGCCATCAGTGATATCAACTATGGCTACACCTTC. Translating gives CAISDINYGYTF.

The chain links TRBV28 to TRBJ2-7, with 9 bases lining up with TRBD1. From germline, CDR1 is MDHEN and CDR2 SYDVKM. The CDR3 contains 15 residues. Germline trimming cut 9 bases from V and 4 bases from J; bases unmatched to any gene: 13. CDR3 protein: CASRPAGTGFYEQYF. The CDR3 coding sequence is TGTGCCAGTAGACCCGCCGGGACAGGGTTTTACGAGCAGTACTTC.

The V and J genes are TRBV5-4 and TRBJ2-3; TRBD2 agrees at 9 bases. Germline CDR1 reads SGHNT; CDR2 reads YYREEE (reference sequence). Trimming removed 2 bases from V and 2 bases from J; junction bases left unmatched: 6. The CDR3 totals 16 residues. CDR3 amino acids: CASSLTAGGITDTQYF. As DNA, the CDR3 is TGTGCCAGCAGCTTAACCGCGGGAGGGATCACAGATACGCAGTATTTT.

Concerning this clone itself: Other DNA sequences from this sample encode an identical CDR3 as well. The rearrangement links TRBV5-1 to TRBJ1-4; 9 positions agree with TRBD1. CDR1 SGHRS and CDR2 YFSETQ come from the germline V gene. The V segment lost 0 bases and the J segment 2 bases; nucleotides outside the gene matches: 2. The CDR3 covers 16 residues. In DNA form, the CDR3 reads TGCGCCAGCAGCTTGGGACAGGGGGTGACTAATGAAAAACTGTTTTTT. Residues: CASSLGQGVTNEKLFF.

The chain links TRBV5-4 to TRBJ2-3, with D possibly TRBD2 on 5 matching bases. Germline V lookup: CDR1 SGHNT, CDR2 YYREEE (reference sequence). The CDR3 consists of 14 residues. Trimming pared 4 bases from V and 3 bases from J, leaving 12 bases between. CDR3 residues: CASSPSLRTDTQYF. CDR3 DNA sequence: TGTGCCAGCAGCCCTAGCTTACGAACAGATACGCAGTATTTT.

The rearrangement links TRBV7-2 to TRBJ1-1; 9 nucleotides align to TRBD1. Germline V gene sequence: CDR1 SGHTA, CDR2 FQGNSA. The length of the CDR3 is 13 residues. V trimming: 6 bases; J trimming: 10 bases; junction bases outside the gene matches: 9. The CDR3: CASRQTGTGIAFF. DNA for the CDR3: TGTGCCAGCAGACAAACCGGGACAGGGATAGCTTTCTTT.

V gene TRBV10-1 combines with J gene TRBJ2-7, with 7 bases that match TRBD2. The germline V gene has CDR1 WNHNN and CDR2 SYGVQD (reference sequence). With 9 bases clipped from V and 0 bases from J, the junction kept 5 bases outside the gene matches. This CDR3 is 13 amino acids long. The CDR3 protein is CARRGGGSYEQYF. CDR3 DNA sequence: TGCGCCAGAAGGGGCGGGGGCTCCTACGAGCAGTACTTC.

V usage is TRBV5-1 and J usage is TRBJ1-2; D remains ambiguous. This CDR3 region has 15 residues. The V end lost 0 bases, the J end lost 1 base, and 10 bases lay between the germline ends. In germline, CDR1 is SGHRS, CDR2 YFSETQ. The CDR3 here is CASSLASGLNYGYTF. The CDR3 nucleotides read TGCGCCAGCAGCTTGGCGTCAGGCCTTAACTATGGCTACACCTTC. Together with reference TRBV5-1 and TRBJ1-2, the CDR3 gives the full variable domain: KAGVTQTPRYLIKTRGQQVTLSCSPISGHRSVSWYQQTPGQGLQFLFEYFSETQRNKGNFPGRFSGRQFSNSRSEMNVSTLELGDSALYLCASSLASGLNYGYTFGSGTRLTVV.

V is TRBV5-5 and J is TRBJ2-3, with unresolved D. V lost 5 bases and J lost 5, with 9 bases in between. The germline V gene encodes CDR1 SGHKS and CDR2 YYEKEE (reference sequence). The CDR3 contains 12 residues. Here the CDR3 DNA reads TGTGCCAGCAGTCGTCTGGGAGATACGCAGTATTTT. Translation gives CASSRLGDTQYF.

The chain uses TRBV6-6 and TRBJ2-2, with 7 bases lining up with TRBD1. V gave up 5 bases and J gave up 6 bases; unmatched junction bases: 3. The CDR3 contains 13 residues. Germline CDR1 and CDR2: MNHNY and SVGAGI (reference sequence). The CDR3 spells CASSKQGSGELFF. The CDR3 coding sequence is TGTGCCAGCAGTAAACAGGGGTCCGGGGAGCTGTTTTTT.

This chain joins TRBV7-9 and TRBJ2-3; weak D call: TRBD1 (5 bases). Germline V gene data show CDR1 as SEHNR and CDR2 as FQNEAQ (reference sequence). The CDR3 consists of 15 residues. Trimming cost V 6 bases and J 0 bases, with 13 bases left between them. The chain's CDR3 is CASSPTDTSTDTQYF. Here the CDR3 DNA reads TGTGCCAGCAGTCCGACAGACACGAGCACAGATACGCAGTATTTT.

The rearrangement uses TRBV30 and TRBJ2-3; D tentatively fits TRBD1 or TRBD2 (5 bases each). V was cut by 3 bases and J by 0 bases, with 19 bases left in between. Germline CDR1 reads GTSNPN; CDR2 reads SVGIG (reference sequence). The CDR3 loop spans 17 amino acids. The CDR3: CAWREVWGSPSTDTQYF. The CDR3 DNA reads TGTGCCTGGAGGGAGGTCTGGGGGAGCCCCAGCACAGATACGCAGTATTTT.

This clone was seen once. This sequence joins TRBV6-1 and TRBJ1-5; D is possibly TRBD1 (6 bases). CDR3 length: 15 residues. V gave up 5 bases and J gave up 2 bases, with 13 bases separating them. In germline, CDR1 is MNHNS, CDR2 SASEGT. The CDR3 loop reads CASSLDNRGNQPQHF. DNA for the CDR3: TGTGCCAGCAGTCTAGACAACAGGGGCAATCAGCCCCAGCATTTT.

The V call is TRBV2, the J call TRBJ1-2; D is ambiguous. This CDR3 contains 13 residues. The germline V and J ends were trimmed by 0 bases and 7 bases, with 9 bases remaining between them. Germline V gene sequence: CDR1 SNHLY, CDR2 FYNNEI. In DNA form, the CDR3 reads TGTGCCAGCAGTGAAGCGGCAGCGGCTGGCTACACCTTC. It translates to CASSEAAAAGYTF.